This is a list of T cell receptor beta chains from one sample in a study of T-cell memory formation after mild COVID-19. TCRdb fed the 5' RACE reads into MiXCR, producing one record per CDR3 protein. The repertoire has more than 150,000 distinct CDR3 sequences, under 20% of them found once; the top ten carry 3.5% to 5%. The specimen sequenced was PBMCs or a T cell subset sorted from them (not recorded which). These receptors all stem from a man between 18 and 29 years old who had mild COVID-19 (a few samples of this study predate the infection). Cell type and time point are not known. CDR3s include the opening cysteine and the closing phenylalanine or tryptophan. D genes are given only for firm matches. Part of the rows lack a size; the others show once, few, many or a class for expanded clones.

CDR3 DNA: TGTGCCAGCAGCTTATTCAGGGAAGGCGGCTACACCTTC
CDR3 protein: CASSLFREGGYTF
V gene: TRBV7-9
J gene: TRBJ1-2
D gene: -
clone size: few

CDR3 DNA: TGTGCCAGCTCACTACAAGGAAGCGGGGGCAATTCACCCCTCCACTTT
CDR3 protein: CASSLQGSGGNSPLHF
V gene: TRBV18
J gene: TRBJ1-6
D gene: -
clone size: few

CDR3 DNA: TGTGCCAGCAGCCACGGGAGACGGGACAGGGGAAGCGAGCAGTTCTTC
CDR3 protein: CASSHGRRDRGSEQFF
V gene: TRBV3-1
J gene: TRBJ2-1
D gene: TRBD1
clone size: few

CDR3 DNA: TGTGCCAGCAGTTACCCCGGGAGGGACGAGCAGTACTTC
CDR3 protein: CASSYPGRDEQYF
V gene: TRBV6-5
J gene: TRBJ2-7
D gene: TRBD2
clone size: -

CDR3 DNA: TGTGCCAGCAGTATCGGTTTCTACAATGAGCAGTTCTTC
CDR3 protein: CASSIGFYNEQFF
V gene: TRBV11-2
J gene: TRBJ2-1
D gene: -
clone size: -

CDR3 DNA: TGTGCCAGCAGTTACCGGGACAGTGTGAACACTGAAGCTTTCTTT
CDR3 protein: CASSYRDSVNTEAFF
V gene: TRBV6-2/TRBV6-3
J gene: TRBJ1-1
D gene: TRBD1
clone size: few

CDR3 DNA: TGTGCCAGCAGCACAGGGGACAGTGGTGAAAAACTGTTTTTT
CDR3 protein: CASSTGDSGEKLFF
V gene: TRBV7-6
J gene: TRBJ1-4
D gene: TRBD1
clone size: -

CDR3 DNA: TGCAGTGCTTTTCGGACGGTGAACACTGAAGCTTTCTTT
CDR3 protein: CSAFRTVNTEAFF
V gene: TRBV20-1
J gene: TRBJ1-1
D gene: -
clone size: -

CDR3 DNA: TGTGCCAGCGGGGTGGACATGAACACTGAAGCTTTCTTT
CDR3 protein: CASGVDMNTEAFF
V gene: TRBV6-4
J gene: TRBJ1-1
D gene: -
clone size: few

CDR3 DNA: TGCGCCAGCAGCCAAGATCTAGCCGAGGGCACAGATACGCAGTATTTT
CDR3 protein: CASSQDLAEGTDTQYF
V gene: TRBV4-1
J gene: TRBJ2-3
D gene: -
clone size: few

CDR3 DNA: TGTGCCAGTTGGGACGTTCGTAATGAGCAGTTCTTC
CDR3 protein: CASWDVRNEQFF
V gene: TRBV19
J gene: TRBJ2-1
D gene: -
clone size: -

CDR3 DNA: TGTGCCAGCAGCGCCCTAGCAAGGGGCGGCACAGATACGCAGTATTTT
CDR3 protein: CASSALARGGTDTQYF
V gene: TRBV7-2
J gene: TRBJ2-3
D gene: -
clone size: few

CDR3 DNA: TGTGCCAGCAGCGTAGACTCAGGATTTTCTGGCTACACCTTC
CDR3 protein: CASSVDSGFSGYTF
V gene: TRBV9
J gene: TRBJ1-2
D gene: -
clone size: -

CDR3 DNA: TGCGCCAGCAGCCAAGACGGAATGACTGAAGCTTTCTTT
CDR3 protein: CASSQDGMTEAFF
V gene: TRBV4-3
J gene: TRBJ1-1
D gene: -
clone size: few

CDR3 DNA: TGTGCCAGCTGCCAGGGGGGGAACACCGGGGAGCTGTTTTTT
CDR3 protein: CASCQGGNTGELFF
V gene: TRBV11-2
J gene: TRBJ2-2
D gene: -
clone size: few

CDR3 DNA: TGTGCCAGCAGCATCCTGGGACAGGGAAGCGAGACCCAGTACTTC
CDR3 protein: CASSILGQGSETQYF
V gene: TRBV7-2
J gene: TRBJ2-5
D gene: TRBD1
clone size: few

CDR3 DNA: TGTGCCAGCAGCAGAAATCTAGGATTCAATGAGCAGTTCTTC
CDR3 protein: CASSRNLGFNEQFF
V gene: TRBV11-3
J gene: TRBJ2-1
D gene: -
clone size: -

CDR3 DNA: TGTGCCAGCAGCTTAGGGACCACATATCAGGATACGCAGTATTTT
CDR3 protein: CASSLGTTYQDTQYF
V gene: TRBV7-9
J gene: TRBJ2-3
D gene: -
clone size: -

CDR3 DNA: TGTGCCAGCAGCCTAAGGTGGAACAATGAGCAGTTCTTC
CDR3 protein: CASSLRWNNEQFF
V gene: TRBV7-8
J gene: TRBJ2-1
D gene: -
clone size: -

CDR3 DNA: TGTGCCAGCGCCCGGGACATAAGACCCTACAATGAGCAGTTCTTC
CDR3 protein: CASARDIRPYNEQFF
V gene: TRBV27
J gene: TRBJ2-1
D gene: -
clone size: -

CDR3 DNA: TGTGCCAGCAGCTCCAATCGAAGGAGGACCGGGGAGCTGTTTTTT
CDR3 protein: CASSSNRRRTGELFF
V gene: TRBV7-2
J gene: TRBJ2-2
D gene: -
clone size: -

CDR3 DNA: TGTGCCAGCAGCCCCGGGGACGGTTCCTATGGCTACACCTTC
CDR3 protein: CASSPGDGSYGYTF
V gene: TRBV9
J gene: TRBJ1-2
D gene: -
clone size: few

CDR3 DNA: TGTGCCAGCAGCCACGAGCGGGGCACAGATACGCAGTATTTT
CDR3 protein: CASSHERGTDTQYF
V gene: TRBV11-2
J gene: TRBJ2-3
D gene: -
clone size: few

CDR3 DNA: TGCGCCAGCAGCCCGGCTAGCACCGGCTGGGGAGAGACCCAGTACTTC
CDR3 protein: CASSPASTGWGETQYF
V gene: TRBV5-1
J gene: TRBJ2-5
D gene: -
clone size: few

CDR3 DNA: TGCAGCGTTGGTCGGGCAGATACGCAGTATTTT
CDR3 protein: CSVGRADTQYF
V gene: TRBV29-1
J gene: TRBJ2-3
D gene: -
clone size: once

CDR3 DNA: TGTGCCAGCAGGATAATCGGGGCGGGGGCGCGCTCCTACAATGAGCAGTTTTTC
CDR3 protein: CASRIIGAGARSYNEQFF
V gene: TRBV12-3/TRBV12-4
J gene: TRBJ2-1
D gene: -
clone size: -

CDR3 DNA: TGTGCCTCGAGCGGGGGGGCCAGGCACATTCAGTACTTC
CDR3 protein: CASSGGARHIQYF
V gene: TRBV7-2
J gene: TRBJ2-4
D gene: TRBD2
clone size: -

CDR3 DNA: TGTGCCAGCAGTTATTGGGACAGCCCGGGCCAGCAGTTCTTC
CDR3 protein: CASSYWDSPGQQFF
V gene: TRBV6-5
J gene: TRBJ2-1
D gene: TRBD1
clone size: -

CDR3 DNA: TGTGCCAGCAGCTCAGTTCGGGGGTACCACGAGCAGTACTTC
CDR3 protein: CASSSVRGYHEQYF
V gene: TRBV7-6
J gene: TRBJ2-7
D gene: -
clone size: many

CDR3 DNA: TGTGCCAGCACCAGACTAGCGGGTGGCTACGAGCAGTACTTC
CDR3 protein: CASTRLAGGYEQYF
V gene: TRBV6-2/TRBV6-3
J gene: TRBJ2-7
D gene: TRBD2
clone size: -

CDR3 DNA: TGTGCCAGCAGCTTAAGGGACAGCTACACCTTC
CDR3 protein: CASSLRDSYTF
V gene: TRBV7-2
J gene: TRBJ1-2
D gene: -
clone size: -

CDR3 DNA: TGTGCCAGCAGCGTAGATGGGTCAGGACCTGAAGCTTTCTTT
CDR3 protein: CASSVDGSGPEAFF
V gene: TRBV9
J gene: TRBJ1-1
D gene: -
clone size: few

CDR3 DNA: TGTGCCAGCAGTCCTAGAGAGGGTATTCACTATGGCTACACCTTC
CDR3 protein: CASSPREGIHYGYTF
V gene: TRBV12-3/TRBV12-4
J gene: TRBJ1-2
D gene: -
clone size: few

CDR3 DNA: TGTGCCAGCAGCACCCGATTCCTCTGGGGCAATGAGCAGTTCTTC
CDR3 protein: CASSTRFLWGNEQFF
V gene: TRBV27
J gene: TRBJ2-1
D gene: -
clone size: many

CDR3 DNA: TGCAGTGCTAGAGATGGTGCGCAGGGGGCAAGTGAGCAGTTCTTC
CDR3 protein: CSARDGAQGASEQFF
V gene: TRBV20-1
J gene: TRBJ2-1
D gene: TRBD1
clone size: few

CDR3 DNA: TGTGCCAGCAGTCCGGGACAGGCGACTAACTATGGCTACACCTTC
CDR3 protein: CASSPGQATNYGYTF
V gene: TRBV6-6
J gene: TRBJ1-2
D gene: TRBD1
clone size: -

CDR3 DNA: TGTGCCAGCAGTCCCCGACAGGGGGTTTGGTCTGATGGCTACACCTTC
CDR3 protein: CASSPRQGVWSDGYTF
V gene: TRBV12-3/TRBV12-4
J gene: TRBJ1-2
D gene: TRBD1
clone size: few